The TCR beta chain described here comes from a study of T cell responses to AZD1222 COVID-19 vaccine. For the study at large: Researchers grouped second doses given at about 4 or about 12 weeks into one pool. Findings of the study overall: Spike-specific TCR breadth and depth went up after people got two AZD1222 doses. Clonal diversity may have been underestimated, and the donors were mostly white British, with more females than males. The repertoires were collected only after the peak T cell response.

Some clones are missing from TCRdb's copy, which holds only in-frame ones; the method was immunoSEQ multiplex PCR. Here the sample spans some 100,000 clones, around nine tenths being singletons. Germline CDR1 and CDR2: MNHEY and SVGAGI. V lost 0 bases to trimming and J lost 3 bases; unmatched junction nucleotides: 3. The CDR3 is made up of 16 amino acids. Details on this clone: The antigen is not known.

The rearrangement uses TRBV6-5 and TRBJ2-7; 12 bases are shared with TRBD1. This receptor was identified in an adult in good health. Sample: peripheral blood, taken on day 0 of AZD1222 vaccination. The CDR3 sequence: CASSYSGQGAIYEQYF. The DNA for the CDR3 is TGTGCCAGCAGTTACTCGGGACAGGGGGCGATCTACGAGCAGTACTTC.